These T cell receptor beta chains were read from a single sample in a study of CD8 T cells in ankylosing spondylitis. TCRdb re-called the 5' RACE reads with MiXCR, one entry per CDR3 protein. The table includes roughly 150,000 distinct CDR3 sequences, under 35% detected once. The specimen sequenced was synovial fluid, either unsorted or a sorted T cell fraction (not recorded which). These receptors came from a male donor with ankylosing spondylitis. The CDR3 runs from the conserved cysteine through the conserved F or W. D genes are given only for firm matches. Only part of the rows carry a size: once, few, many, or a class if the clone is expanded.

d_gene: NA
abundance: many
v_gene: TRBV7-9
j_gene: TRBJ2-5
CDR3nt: TGTGCCAGCAGCTTAGGACCATGGGAGACCCAGTACTTC
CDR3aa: CASSLGPWETQYF

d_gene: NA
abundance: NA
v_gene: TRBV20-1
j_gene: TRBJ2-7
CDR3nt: TGCAGTGCTACCAGGGGACCTCGGGTCGACGAGCAGTACTTC
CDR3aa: CSATRGPRVDEQYF

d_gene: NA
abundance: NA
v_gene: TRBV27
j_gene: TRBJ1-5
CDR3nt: TGTGCCAGCAGCCCCTTAGGACAGATAGGGCTCCAGCATTTT
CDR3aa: CASSPLGQIGLQHF

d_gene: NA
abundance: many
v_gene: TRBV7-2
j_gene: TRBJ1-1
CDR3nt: TGTGCCAGCAGCTTCGAAGTGAACACTGAAGCTTTCTTT
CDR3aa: CASSFEVNTEAFF

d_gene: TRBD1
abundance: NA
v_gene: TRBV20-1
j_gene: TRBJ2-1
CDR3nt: TGCAGTGCTAGAGAGGTGGGACAGGGGGTACGGTTCTTC
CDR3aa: CSAREVGQGVRFF

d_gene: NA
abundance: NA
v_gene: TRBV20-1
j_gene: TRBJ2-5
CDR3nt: TGCAGTGCTAGAGCTGGGGTAGGAGAGACCCAGTACTTC
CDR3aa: CSARAGVGETQYF

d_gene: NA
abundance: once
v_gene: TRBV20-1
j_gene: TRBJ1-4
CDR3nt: TGCAGTGCTAGAGACAGGGTCAGGGTGGACGAAAAACTGTTTTTT
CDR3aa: CSARDRVRVDEKLFF

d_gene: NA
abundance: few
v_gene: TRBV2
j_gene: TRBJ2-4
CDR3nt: TGTGCCAGCAATGGAAATCTGTTTCCCAAAAACATTCAGTACTTC
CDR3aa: CASNGNLFPKNIQYF

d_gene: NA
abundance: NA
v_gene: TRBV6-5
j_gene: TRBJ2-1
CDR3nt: TGTGCCAGCAGTTACTCGGGGGTCAGCAATGAGCAGTTCTTC
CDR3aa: CASSYSGVSNEQFF

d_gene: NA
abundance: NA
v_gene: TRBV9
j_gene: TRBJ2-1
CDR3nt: TGTGCCAGCAGCGTAGAGGCTGCGAGCTCCTACAATGAGCAGTTCTTC
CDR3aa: CASSVEAASSYNEQFF

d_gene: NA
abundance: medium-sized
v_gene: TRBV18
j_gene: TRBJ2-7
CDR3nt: TGTGCCAGCTCACTCAACGGAGGGGACCCCTACGAGCAGTACTTC
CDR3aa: CASSLNGGDPYEQYF

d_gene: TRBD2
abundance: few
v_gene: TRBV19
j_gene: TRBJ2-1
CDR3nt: TGTGCCAGTAGTATCACCGGTGGGCGGGGGGACAATGAGCAGTTCTTC
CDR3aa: CASSITGGRGDNEQFF

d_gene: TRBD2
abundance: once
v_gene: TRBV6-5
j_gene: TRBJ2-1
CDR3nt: TGTGCCAGCAGTTACTCGATGGTAGCGGGATACAATGAGCAGTTCTTC
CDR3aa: CASSYSMVAGYNEQFF

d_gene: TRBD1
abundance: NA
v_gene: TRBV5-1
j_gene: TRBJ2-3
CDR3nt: TGCGCCAGCAGCTCGGGGACAGCCCGAAGCACAGATACGCAGTATTTT
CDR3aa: CASSSGTARSTDTQYF

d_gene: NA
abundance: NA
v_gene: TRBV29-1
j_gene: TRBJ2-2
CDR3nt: TGCAGCGTCGCACAAACGAACATAAGGGTAGGAGGCACCGGGGAGCTGTTTTTT
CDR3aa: CSVAQTNIRVGGTGELFF

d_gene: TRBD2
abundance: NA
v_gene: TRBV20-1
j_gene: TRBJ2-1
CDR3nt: TGCAGTGCTAGAGCCCCACTAGCGGAGCATGTCTACAATGAGCAGTTCTTC
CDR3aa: CSARAPLAEHVYNEQFF

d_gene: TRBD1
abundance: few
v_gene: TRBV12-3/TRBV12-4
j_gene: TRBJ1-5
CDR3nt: TGTGCCAGCAGATTCGACAGGGTGGGGAATCAGCCCCAGCATTTT
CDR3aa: CASRFDRVGNQPQHF

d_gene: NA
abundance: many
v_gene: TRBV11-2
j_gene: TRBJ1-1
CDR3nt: TGTGCCAGCAGCTTAGATGGACGCTGGGGATCGAACACTGAAGCTTTCTTT
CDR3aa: CASSLDGRWGSNTEAFF

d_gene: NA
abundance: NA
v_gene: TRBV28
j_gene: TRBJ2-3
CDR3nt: TGTGCCAGCAGCTCGAACCCGGATACGCAGTATTTT
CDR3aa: CASSSNPDTQYF

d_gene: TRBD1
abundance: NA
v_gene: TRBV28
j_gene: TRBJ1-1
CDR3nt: TGTGCCAGCAGTTTGGGGACAGCGGCAAACACTGAAGCTTTCTTT
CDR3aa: CASSLGTAANTEAFF

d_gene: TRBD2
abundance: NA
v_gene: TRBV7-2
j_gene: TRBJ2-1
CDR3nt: TGTGCCAGCCGTCTAGCGGGGGAGCACGATGAGCAGTTCTTC
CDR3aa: CASRLAGEHDEQFF

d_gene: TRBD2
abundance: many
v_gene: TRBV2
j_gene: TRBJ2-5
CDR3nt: TGTGCCACCAAACCGGGACTAGCGGGCCAAGAGACCCAGTACTTC
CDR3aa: CATKPGLAGQETQYF

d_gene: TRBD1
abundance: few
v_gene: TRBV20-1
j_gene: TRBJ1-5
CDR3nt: TGCAGTGCCGCTGTGCCCGGGACAGGAGGACAGCCCCAGCATTTT
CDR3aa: CSAAVPGTGGQPQHF

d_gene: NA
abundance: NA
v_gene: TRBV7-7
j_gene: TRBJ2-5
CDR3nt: TGTGCTAGCAGCTTCAGTTACCAAGAGACCCAGTACTTC
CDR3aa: CASSFSYQETQYF

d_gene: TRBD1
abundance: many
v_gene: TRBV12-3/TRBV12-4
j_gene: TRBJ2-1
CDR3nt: TGTGCCAGTGACCTGGGACAGCCTGGGAATGAGCAGTTCTTC
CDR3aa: CASDLGQPGNEQFF

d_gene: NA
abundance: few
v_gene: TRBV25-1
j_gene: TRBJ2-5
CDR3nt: TGTGCCAGCACCCAGGGATGGGAGACCCAGTACTTC
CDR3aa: CASTQGWETQYF